The present entry profiles one TCR beta chain with its context. Its antigen is not identified. An end of the junction does not agree with germline; a read error may underlie this. The CDR3 runs 12 residues. Germline CDR1 reads GTSNPN; CDR2 reads SVGIG (reference sequence). This sample was included in a study of cytomegalovirus exposure and HLA in healthy donors. On the study more broadly: HLA-typed donors were the source of tens of millions of unique TCRs held in an early data release.

Both 60 Vbeta primers and 13 Jbeta primers went into the PCR. Sequencing was performed with immunoSEQ multiplex PCR; in TCRdb, only in-frame clones are kept and a portion is missing. In the table there are about 190,000 clones, over 70% of which are singletons. Points from the study as a whole: Earlier results showed most TCR beta V segments being productive about 90% or about 30% of the time.

The sample taken for sequencing was PBMCs. The chain carries TRBV30 and TRBJ1-2, with D unclear. The source of this sequence is a man aged 35 to 55 in good health and CMV-seropositive. The CDR3 protein is CAWRSGAYDYTF. DNA for the CDR3: TGTGCCTGGAGAAGTGGAGCTTATGACTACACCTTC.